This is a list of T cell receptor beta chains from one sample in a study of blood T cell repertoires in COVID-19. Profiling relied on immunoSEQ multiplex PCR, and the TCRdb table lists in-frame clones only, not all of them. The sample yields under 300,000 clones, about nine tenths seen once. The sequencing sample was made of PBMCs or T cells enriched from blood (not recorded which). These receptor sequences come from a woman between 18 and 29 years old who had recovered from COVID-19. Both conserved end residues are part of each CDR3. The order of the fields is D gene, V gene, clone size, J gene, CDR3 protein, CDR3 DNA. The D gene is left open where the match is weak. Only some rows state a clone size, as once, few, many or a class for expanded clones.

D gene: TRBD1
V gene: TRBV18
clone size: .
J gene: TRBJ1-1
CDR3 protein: CASSPMTGGLNTEAFF
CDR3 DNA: TGTGCCAGCTCACCAATGACAGGGGGCTTGAACACTGAAGCTTTCTTT

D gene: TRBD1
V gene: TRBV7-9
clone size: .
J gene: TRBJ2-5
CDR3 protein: CASARTGKETQYF
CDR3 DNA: TGTGCCTCGGCCCGGACAGGGAAAGAGACCCAGTACTTC

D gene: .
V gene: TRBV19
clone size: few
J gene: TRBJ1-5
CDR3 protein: CASSSQGRNQPQHF
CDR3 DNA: TGTGCCAGTAGTTCGCAGGGGCGCAATCAGCCCCAGCATTTT

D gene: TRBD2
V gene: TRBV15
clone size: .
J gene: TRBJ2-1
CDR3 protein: CATSRALAGGNEQFF
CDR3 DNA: TGTGCCACCAGCAGAGCACTAGCGGGGGGGAATGAGCAGTTCTTC

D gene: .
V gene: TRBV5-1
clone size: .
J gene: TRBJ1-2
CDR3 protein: CASTLGGAGYTF
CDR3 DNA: TGCGCCAGCACATTGGGGGGAGCGGGCTACACCTTC

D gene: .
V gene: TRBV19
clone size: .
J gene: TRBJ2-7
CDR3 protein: CASSITGSYEQYF
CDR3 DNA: TGTGCCAGTAGTATAACGGGGTCGTACGAGCAGTACTTC

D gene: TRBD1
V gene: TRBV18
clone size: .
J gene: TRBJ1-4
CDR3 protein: CASSPWDSRHEKLFF
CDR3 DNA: TGTGCCAGCTCACCATGGGACAGTCGGCACGAAAAACTGTTTTTT

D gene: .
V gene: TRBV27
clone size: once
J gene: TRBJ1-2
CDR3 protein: CASSLYPRRNYGYTF
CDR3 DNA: TGTGCCAGCAGTCTATATCCCCGGCGGAACTATGGCTACACCTTC

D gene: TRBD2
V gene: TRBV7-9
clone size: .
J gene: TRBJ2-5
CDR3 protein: CASSLTSGGALETQYF
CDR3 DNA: TGTGCCAGCAGCTTAACTAGCGGGGGGGCCTTAGAGACCCAGTACTTC

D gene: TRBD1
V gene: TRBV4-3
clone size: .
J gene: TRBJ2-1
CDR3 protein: CASSQAAGTGFYNEQFF
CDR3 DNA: TGCGCCAGCAGCCAAGCAGCAGGGACAGGGTTTTACAATGAGCAGTTCTTC

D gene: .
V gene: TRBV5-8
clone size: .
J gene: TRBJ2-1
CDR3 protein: CASSFYVIEQFF
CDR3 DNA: TGTGCCAGCAGCTTCTATGTTATTGAGCAGTTCTTC

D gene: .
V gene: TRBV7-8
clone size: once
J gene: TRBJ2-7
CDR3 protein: CASSPTAFWEQYF
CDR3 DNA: TGTGCCAGCAGCCCCACAGCTTTTTGGGAGCAGTACTTC

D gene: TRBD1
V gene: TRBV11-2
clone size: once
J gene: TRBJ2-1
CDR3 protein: CASSPPLTGDHNEQFF
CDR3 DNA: TGTGCCAGCAGCCCACCACTGACAGGGGATCACAATGAGCAGTTCTTC

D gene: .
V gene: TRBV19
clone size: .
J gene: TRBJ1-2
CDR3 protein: CASSRSAGYGYTF
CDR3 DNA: TGTGCCAGTAGTAGGTCGGCAGGGTATGGCTACACCTTC

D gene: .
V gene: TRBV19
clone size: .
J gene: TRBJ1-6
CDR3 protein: CASSKQRQEVGSPLHF
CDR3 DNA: TGTGCCAGTAGTAAGCAGAGACAGGAGGTGGGGTCACCCCTCCACTTT

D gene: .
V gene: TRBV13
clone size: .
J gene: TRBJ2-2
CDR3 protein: CASSPDSNTGELFF
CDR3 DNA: TGTGCCAGCAGCCCAGATTCGAACACCGGGGAGCTGTTTTTT

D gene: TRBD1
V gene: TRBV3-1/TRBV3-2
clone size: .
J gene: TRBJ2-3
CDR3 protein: CASSQRPWTGVSTDTQYF
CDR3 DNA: TGTGCCAGCAGCCAACGACCGTGGACAGGGGTTAGCACAGATACGCAGTATTTT

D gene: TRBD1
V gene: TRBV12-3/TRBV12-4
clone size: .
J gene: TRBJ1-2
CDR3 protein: CASSLGQGTGYTF
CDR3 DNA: TGTGCCAGCAGTTTAGGACAGGGGACTGGCTACACCTTC

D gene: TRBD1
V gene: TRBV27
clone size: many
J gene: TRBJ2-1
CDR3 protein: CASKAMDRGRNEQFF
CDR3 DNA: TGTGCCAGCAAAGCCATGGACAGGGGGCGGAATGAGCAGTTCTTC

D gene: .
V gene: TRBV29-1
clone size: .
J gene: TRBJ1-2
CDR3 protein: CSVEEGDPYGYTF
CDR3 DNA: TGCAGCGTTGAAGAGGGAGACCCCTATGGCTACACCTTC

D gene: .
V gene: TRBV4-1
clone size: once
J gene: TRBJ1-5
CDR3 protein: CASSQPACSFNQPQHF
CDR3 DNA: TGCGCCAGCAGCCAGCCCGCCTGCAGTTTCAATCAGCCCCAGCATTTT

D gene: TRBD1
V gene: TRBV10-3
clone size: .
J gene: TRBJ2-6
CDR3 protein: CAISEITGGSDVLTF
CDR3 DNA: TGTGCCATCAGTGAAATTACAGGGGGGAGTGACGTCCTGACTTTC

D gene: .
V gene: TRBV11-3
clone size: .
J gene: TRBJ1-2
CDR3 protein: CASSNRGGGDYGYTF
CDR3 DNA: TGTGCCAGCAGCAACCGAGGGGGGGGTGACTATGGCTACACCTTC

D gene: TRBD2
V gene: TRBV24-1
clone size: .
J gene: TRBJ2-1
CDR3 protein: CATSDPGLAGSNEQFF
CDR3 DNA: TGTGCCACCAGTGATCCCGGACTAGCGGGATCCAATGAGCAGTTCTTC

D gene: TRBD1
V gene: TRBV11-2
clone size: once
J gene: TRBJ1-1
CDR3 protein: CASRQPGQKIANTEAFF
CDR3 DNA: TGTGCCAGCAGGCAACCGGGACAGAAGATCGCCAACACTGAAGCTTTCTTT

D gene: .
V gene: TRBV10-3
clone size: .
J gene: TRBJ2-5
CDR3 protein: CAISEKGTAGETQYF
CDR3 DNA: TGTGCCATCAGTGAGAAAGGGACAGCGGGTGAGACCCAGTACTTC

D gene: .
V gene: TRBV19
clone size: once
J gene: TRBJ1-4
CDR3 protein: CASSIRATGEEKLFF
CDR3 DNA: TGTGCCAGTAGTATAAGAGCAACCGGAGAGGAAAAACTGTTTTTT

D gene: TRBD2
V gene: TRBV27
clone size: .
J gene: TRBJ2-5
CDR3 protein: CASSLKGRGMETQYF
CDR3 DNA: TGTGCCAGCAGTTTGAAGGGGAGGGGTATGGAGACCCAGTACTTC

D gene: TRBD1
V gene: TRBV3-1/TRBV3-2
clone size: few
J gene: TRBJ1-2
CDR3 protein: CASSRGTGERGYTF
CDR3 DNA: TGTGCCAGCAGTCGCGGGACAGGGGAACGAGGCTACACCTTC

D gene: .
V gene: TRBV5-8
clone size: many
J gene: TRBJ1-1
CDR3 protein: CASARVGSMTEAFF
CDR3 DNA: TGTGCCAGCGCTCGGGTTGGGTCAATGACTGAAGCTTTCTTT

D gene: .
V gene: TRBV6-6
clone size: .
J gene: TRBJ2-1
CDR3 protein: CASSYAGRAYNEQFF
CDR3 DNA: TGTGCCAGCAGTTACGCGGGAAGGGCCTACAATGAGCAGTTCTTC

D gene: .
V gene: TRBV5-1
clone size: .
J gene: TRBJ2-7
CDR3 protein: CASSLEGFEQYF
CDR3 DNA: TGCGCCAGCAGCTTGGAGGGGTTCGAGCAGTACTTC

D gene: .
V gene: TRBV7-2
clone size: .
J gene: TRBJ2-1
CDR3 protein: CASSLSQASYNEQFF
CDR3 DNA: TGTGCCAGCAGCTTATCGCAGGCCTCCTACAATGAGCAGTTCTTC

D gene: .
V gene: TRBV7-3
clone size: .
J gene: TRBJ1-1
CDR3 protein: CASSLTPSSGETEAFF
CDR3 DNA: TGTGCCAGCAGCTTAACGCCATCGTCGGGGGAAACTGAAGCTTTCTTT

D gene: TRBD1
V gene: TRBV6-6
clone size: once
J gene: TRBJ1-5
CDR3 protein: CASSDYTGVGYQPQHF
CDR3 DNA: TGTGCCAGCAGTGACTACACAGGGGTCGGTTATCAGCCCCAGCATTTT

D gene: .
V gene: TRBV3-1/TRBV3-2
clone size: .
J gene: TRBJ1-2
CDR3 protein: CASSQVLLQASNYGYTF
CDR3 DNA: TGTGCCAGCAGCCAAGTGCTACTCCAGGCCTCTAACTATGGCTACACCTTC

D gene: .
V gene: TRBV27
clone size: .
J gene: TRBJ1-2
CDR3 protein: CASSEPGSYGYTF
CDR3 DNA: TGTGCCAGCAGTGAACCAGGGTCCTATGGCTACACCTTC

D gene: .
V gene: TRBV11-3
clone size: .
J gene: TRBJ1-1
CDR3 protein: CASSLGNRGNTEAFF
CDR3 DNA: TGTGCCAGCAGCTTAGGGAATCGGGGGAACACTGAAGCTTTCTTT

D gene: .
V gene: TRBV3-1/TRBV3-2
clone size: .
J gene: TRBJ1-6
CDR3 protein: CASSSSGVNSPLHF
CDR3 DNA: TGTGCCAGCAGCTCATCAGGGGTGAATTCACCCCTCCACTTT

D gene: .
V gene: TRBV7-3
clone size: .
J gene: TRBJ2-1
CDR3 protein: CASSYDSNEQFF
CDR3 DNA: TGTGCCAGCAGCTACGACAGCAATGAGCAGTTCTTC

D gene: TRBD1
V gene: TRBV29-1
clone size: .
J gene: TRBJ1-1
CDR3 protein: CSVEGTGGTEAFF
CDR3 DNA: TGCAGCGTTGAAGGGACAGGGGGGACTGAAGCTTTCTTT

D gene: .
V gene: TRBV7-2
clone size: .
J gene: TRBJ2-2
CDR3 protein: CASSAARRGWSGELFF
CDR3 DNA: TGTGCCAGCAGCGCGGCCCGGAGAGGATGGTCCGGGGAGCTGTTTTTT

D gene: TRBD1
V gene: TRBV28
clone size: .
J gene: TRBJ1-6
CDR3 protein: CASSSTPTGIYNSPLHF
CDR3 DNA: TGTGCCAGCAGTTCAACCCCGACAGGGATTTATAATTCACCCCTCCACTTT

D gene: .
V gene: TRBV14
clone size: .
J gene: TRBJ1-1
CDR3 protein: CASSQETGHSEAFF
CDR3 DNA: TGTGCCAGCAGCCAAGAAACAGGACACTCTGAAGCTTTCTTT

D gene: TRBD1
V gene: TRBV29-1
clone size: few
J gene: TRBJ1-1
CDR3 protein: CSVHRGRYTEAFF
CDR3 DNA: TGCAGCGTCCACAGGGGGAGATACACTGAAGCTTTCTTT

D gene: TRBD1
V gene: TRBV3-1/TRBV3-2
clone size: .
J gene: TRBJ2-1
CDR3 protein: CASSSRQGRNYNEQFF
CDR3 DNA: TGTGCCAGCAGCTCCCGACAGGGAAGAAACTACAATGAGCAGTTCTTC

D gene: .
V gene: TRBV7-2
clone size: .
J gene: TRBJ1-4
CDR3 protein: CASSSQTGSNEKLFF
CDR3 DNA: TGTGCCAGCAGCTCTCAGACAGGTTCAAATGAAAAACTGTTTTTT

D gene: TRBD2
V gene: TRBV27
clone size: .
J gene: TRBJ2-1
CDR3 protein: CASSSVAGLYNEQFF
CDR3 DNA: TGTGCCAGCAGTTCAGTAGCGGGCCTATACAATGAGCAGTTCTTC

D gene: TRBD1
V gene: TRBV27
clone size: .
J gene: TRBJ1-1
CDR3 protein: CASSDPGQGGTEAFF
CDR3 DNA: TGTGCCAGCAGTGATCCGGGACAGGGAGGCACTGAAGCTTTCTTT

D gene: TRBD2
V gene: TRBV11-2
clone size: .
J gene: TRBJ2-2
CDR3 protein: CASNRKPAGQTGELFF
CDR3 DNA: TGTGCCAGCAACCGAAAACCAGCGGGGCAAACCGGGGAGCTGTTTTTT

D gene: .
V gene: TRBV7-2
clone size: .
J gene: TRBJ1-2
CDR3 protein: CASSLRQRDGGYTF
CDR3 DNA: TGTGCCAGCAGCTTACGACAGCGCGATGGCGGCTACACCTTC

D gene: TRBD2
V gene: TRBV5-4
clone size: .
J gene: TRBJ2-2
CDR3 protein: CASSRTSGANTGELFF
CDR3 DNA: TGTGCCAGCAGTAGGACTAGCGGGGCTAACACCGGGGAGCTGTTTTTT

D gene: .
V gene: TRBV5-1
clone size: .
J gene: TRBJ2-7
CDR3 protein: CASSLFLGSYEQYF
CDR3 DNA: TGCGCCAGCAGCTTGTTCCTCGGCTCCTACGAGCAGTACTTC

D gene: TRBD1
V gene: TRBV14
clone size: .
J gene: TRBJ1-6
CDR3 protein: CASRYQGANSPLHF
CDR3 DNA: TGTGCCAGCAGGTACCAGGGGGCGAATTCACCCCTCCACTTT

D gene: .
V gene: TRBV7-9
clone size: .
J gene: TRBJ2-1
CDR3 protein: CAIQKGDGEQFF
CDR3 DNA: TGTGCCATCCAGAAGGGGGACGGAGAGCAGTTCTTC